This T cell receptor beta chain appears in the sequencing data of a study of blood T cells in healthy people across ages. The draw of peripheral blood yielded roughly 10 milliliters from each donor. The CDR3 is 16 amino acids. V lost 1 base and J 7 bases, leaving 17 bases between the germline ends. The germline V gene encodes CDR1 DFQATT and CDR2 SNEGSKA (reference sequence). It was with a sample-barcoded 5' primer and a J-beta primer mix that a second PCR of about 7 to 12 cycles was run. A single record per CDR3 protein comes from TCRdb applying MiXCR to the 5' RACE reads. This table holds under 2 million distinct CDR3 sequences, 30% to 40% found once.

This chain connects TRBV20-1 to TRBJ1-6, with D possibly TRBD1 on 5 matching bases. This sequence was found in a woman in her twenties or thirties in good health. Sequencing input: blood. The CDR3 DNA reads TGCAGTGCTAGAGTTGGGCCCGGGACTAGGAATTCACCCCTCCACTTT. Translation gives CSARVGPGTRNSPLHF.